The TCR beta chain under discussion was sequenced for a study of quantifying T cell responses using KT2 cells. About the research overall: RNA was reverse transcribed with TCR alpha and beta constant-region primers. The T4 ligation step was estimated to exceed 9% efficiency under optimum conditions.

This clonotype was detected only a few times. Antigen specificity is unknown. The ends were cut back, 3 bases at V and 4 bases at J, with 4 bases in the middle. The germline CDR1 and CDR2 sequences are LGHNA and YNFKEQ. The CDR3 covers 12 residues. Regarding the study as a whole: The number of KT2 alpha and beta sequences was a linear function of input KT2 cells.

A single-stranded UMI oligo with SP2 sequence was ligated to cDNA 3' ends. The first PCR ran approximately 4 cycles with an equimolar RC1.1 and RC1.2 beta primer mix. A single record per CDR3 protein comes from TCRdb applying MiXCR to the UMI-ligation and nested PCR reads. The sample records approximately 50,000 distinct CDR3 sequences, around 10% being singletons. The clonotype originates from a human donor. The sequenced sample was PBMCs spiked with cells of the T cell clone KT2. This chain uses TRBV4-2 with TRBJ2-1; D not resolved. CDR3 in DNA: TGTGCCAGCAGCCAGATTTACAATGAGCAGTTCTTC. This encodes CASSQIYNEQFF.